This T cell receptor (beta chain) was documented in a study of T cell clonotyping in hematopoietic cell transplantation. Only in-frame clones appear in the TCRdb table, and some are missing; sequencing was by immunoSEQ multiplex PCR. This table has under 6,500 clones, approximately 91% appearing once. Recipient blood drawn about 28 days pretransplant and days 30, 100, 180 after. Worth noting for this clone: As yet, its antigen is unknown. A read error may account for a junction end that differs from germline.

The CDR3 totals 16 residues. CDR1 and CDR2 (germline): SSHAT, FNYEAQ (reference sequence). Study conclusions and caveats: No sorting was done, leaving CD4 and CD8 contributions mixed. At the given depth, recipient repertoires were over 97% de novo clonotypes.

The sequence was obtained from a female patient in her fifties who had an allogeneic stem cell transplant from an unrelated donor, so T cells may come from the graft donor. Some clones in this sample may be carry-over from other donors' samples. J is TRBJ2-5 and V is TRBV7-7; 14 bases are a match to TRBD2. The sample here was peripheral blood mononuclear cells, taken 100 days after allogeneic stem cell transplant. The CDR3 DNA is TGTGCTAGCAGCCTGGGGACTAGCGGGGGCCAAGAGACCCAGTACTTC. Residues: CASSLGTSGGQETQYF.